Following are 24 T cell receptor beta chains from one sample sequenced in a study of T-cell reconstitution after alpha-beta-depleted transplantation in children. Using unique molecular identifiers, the investigators prepared the TCRbeta library. From the PCR reads, TCRdb called clonotypes with MiXCR, one entry per CDR3 protein. The table includes some 200,000 distinct CDR3 sequences, 7% to 9% detected once. Sequencing used PBMCs, mostly from graft donor cells, obtained 360 days after TCRalphabeta/CD19-depleted stem cell transplant. The receptors were gathered from a male patient between 2 and 10 years old who had a stem cell transplant for acute myeloid leukemia, so the T cells may come from the graft donor.

This clonotype was recorded a few times. The rearrangement joins TRBV12-3 or TRBV12-4 to TRBJ2-1; D is ambiguous. Trimming removed 3 bases at V and 5 bases at J, with 11 bases between. CDR3 length equals 14 residues. The CDR3 here is CASSFLVPDNEQFF. CDR3 bases: TGTGCCAGCAGTTTCTTAGTGCCGGACAATGAGCAGTTCTTC.

CDR3 residues: CASSKAVGGRTSTGELFF. In DNA form, the CDR3 reads TGTGCCAGCAGCAAAGCGGTGGGGGGGAGAACGAGCACCGGGGAGCTGTTTTTT. This chain links TRBV21-1 with TRBJ2-2; TRBD1, the table's D call, was not compared with the DNA. TRBV21-1 has pseudogene status. The CDR3 loop spans 18 amino acids.

This clonotype was seen many times. The chain recombines TRBV20-1 with TRBJ2-5; D call uncertain. The V end lost 4 bases, the J end lost 5 bases, and 17 bases lay between the germline ends. The CDR3 covers 14 residues. CDR1 and CDR2 (germline): DFQATT, SNEGSKA (reference sequence). CDR3 amino acids: CSAIKTPKDETQYF. The CDR3 bases are TGCAGTGCTATTAAGACTCCCAAAGACGAGACCCAGTACTTC.

This clonotype has just a few counts. Here the CDR3 reads CASSLARQGAQHEKLFF. CDR3 in DNA: TGTGCCAGCAGTTTAGCGAGACAGGGGGCTCAGCATGAAAAACTGTTTTTT. The chain has TRBV12-3 or TRBV12-4 and TRBJ1-4; 10 positions match TRBD1. This CDR3 has 17 amino acids. J was trimmed by 6 bases and V by 0 bases; bases with no gene match: 7.

The chain employs TRBV20-1 and TRBJ2-3, with 8 bases lining up with TRBD2. J lost 4 bases, V lost 0 bases, and 3 bases had no gene match. The CDR3 sequence is 14 residues long. Germline CDR1 reads DFQATT; CDR2 reads SNEGSKA (reference sequence). This chain's CDR3 is CSARDAGGSDTQYF. The CDR3 DNA reads TGCAGTGCTAGAGACGCGGGGGGATCAGATACGCAGTATTTT.

In its sample, this clonotype was seen many times. The rearrangement links TRBV7-9 to TRBJ1-5, with TRBD1 as a possible D gene (5 bases). This CDR3 contains 15 residues. With 4 bases removed from V and 4 bases from J, the gap between germline ends came to 14 bases. Per germline, CDR1 SEHNR and CDR2 FQNEAQ (reference sequence). The CDR3 loop is CASSSSLGRNQPQHF. The CDR3 DNA is TGTGCCAGCAGCTCCTCTCTGGGACGGAATCAGCCCCAGCATTTT.

In its sample, this clonotype was seen a few times. The chain uses TRBV7-2 and TRBJ2-7; 12 positions agree with TRBD2. J gave up 8 bases and V 6 bases, and 11 bases lay outside the gene matches. The CDR3 totals 15 residues. The germline V gene encodes CDR1 SGHTA and CDR2 FQGNSA. DNA for the CDR3: TGTGCCAGCAGTCAGCGATGGACTAGCGGGAACAAGCAGTACTTC. Translating gives CASSQRWTSGNKQYF.

The table lists this clonotype with many counts. The genes are TRBV5-1 and TRBJ2-3; possibly TRBD2 for D (5 bases). There are 14 residues in the CDR3. Germline V CDR1 and CDR2: SGHRS, YFSETQ. V lost 1 base, J lost 5 bases, and 11 bases lay in between. Here the CDR3 reads CASSLTGVQDTQYF. CDR3 bases: TGCGCCAGCAGCTTGACCGGGGTCCAAGATACGCAGTATTTT.

This clonotype appeared many times. The chain employs TRBV12-3 or TRBV12-4 and TRBJ1-1, with a weak D call TRBD1 (5 bases). The CDR3 is made up of 13 amino acids. V shed 3 bases and J shed 5 bases, with 10 bases lying between them. The CDR3 DNA is TGTGCCAGCAGTTTGGGGGGGATGACTGAAGCTTTCTTT. Protein product: CASSLGGMTEAFF.

This sequence joins TRBV5-1 and TRBJ1-5; tentative D call: TRBD1 (6 bases). Between the trimmed V and J ends, which lost 1 base and 2 bases, there was a span of 10 bases. Per the germline V gene, CDR1 is SGHRS and CDR2 is YFSETQ. CDR3 length: 15 amino acids. This CDR3 is CASSLSPGGNQPQHF. The CDR3 DNA is TGCGCCAGCAGCTTGTCGCCAGGGGGCAATCAGCCCCAGCATTTT.

The chain couples TRBV20-1 to TRBJ2-3, with 8 bases matching TRBD2. The CDR3 extends over 16 amino acids. Losses at the gene ends were 0 bases for V and 4 bases for J; bases not matched to a gene: 9. CDR1 and CDR2 (germline): DFQATT, SNEGSKA (reference sequence). CDR3 amino acids: CSARDRQRGLPDTQYF. The CDR3 DNA sequence: TGCAGTGCTAGAGATCGCCAGCGGGGGCTGCCAGATACGCAGTATTTT.

This clonotype was detected only a few times. The genes are TRBV5-1 and TRBJ2-7, with D possibly being TRBD1 (6 bases). The CDR3 is 18 amino acids. Deletions cut 0 bases from V and 0 bases from J, with 19 bases between. Germline CDR1 reads SGHRS; CDR2 reads YFSETQ. The CDR3 reads CASSLGHLLRTVSYEQYF. The CDR3 DNA reads TGCGCCAGCAGCTTGGGACACCTTCTTCGGACAGTCTCCTACGAGCAGTACTTC.

A few counts support this clonotype. The chain is built from TRBV20-1 and TRBJ2-1; D gene uncertain. Trimming stripped 3 bases from V and 4 bases from J, with 1 base between. The germline V gene has CDR1 DFQATT and CDR2 SNEGSKA (reference sequence). CDR3 length: 10 amino acids. CDR3 protein: CSASYNEQFF. The CDR3 nucleotides read TGCAGTGCTAGTTACAATGAGCAGTTCTTC.

The chain carries TRBV20-1 and TRBJ2-5; 12 bases map to TRBD2. This CDR3 has 14 residues. Per the germline V gene, CDR1 is DFQATT and CDR2 is SNEGSKA (reference sequence). With V trimmed by 8 bases and J by 2 bases, 6 bases remained unmatched. CDR3 in DNA: TGCAGTTCTCTAGCGGGAGGGAATCAAGAGACCCAGTACTTC. It specifies CSSLAGGNQETQYF.

This clonotype occurred a few times. The genes are TRBV5-1 and TRBJ2-1; D may be TRBD2 (6 bases). Germline V gene lookup returns CDR1 SGHRS and CDR2 YFSETQ. V lost 0 bases, J lost 4 bases, and 11 bases lay in between. This CDR3 is built from 15 residues. This chain's CDR3 is CASSLVPSAYNEQFF. Here the CDR3 DNA reads TGCGCCAGCAGCTTGGTTCCTAGCGCTTACAATGAGCAGTTCTTC.

The rearrangement links TRBV29-1 to TRBJ2-1; D remains ambiguous. Deletions cut 0 bases from V and 7 bases from J, with 13 bases between. The CDR3 sequence is 14 residues long. Germline CDR1 is SQVTM and CDR2 is ANQGSEA. The CDR3 is CSVEDPFLGNEQFF. The CDR3 DNA follows: TGCAGCGTTGAAGACCCTTTTCTAGGAAATGAGCAGTTCTTC.

This chain joins TRBV12-3 or TRBV12-4 and TRBJ1-4; a weak D match, TRBD1 (6 bases). This CDR3 comprises 14 residues. Trimming left V 7 bases short and J 8 bases short, with 17 bases between. CDR3 sequence (DNA): TGTGCCAGCACCCTGACAGGCCGAGGGGAAAAACTGTTTTTT. Residues: CASTLTGRGEKLFF.

CDR3 sequence: CASSREGALGEAFF. CDR3 in DNA: TGTGCCAGCAGCCGAGAAGGGGCGCTGGGTGAAGCTTTCTTT. This chain connects TRBV6-5 to TRBJ1-1, with D possibly TRBD1 on 5 matching bases. Germline CDR1 reads MNHEY; CDR2 reads SVGAGI. The V end was cut by 6 bases, the J end by 7 bases, with 18 bases between. This CDR3 has 14 residues.

There are many counts of this clonotype. The V and J genes are TRBV7-8 and TRBJ2-3; no reliable D call. The CDR3 totals 17 residues. Trimming took off 5 bases at V and 4 bases at J, with 22 bases between the two ends. CDR1 SGHVS and CDR2 FQNEAQ come from the germline V gene. CDR3 region: CASSVVPHQPPSDTQYF. The DNA of the CDR3 is TGTGCCAGCAGCGTAGTCCCTCACCAACCTCCCTCAGATACGCAGTATTTT.

This clonotype was counted between two and nine times. V gene TRBV2 combines with J gene TRBJ2-3, with 9 bases that match TRBD2. The CDR3 contains 15 residues. Germline V CDR1 and CDR2: SNHLY, FYNNEI. Unmatched junction bases numbered 9, after V lost 8 bases and J lost 3 bases. CDR3 DNA sequence: TGTGCCAGCGCTCGGCGGGAGGGCTCAACAGATACGCAGTATTTT. Its protein product is CASARREGSTDTQYF.

In this sample, this clonotype turned up a few times. The genes are TRBV5-1 and TRBJ1-2; 7 bases fit TRBD1. CDR3 length equals 14 residues. In germline, CDR1 is SGHRS, CDR2 YFSETQ. J lost 7 bases, V lost 0 bases, and 6 bases had no gene match. As DNA, the CDR3 is TGCGCCAGCAGCTTGGGGGACAGTTCTGCTGGCTACACCTTC. As protein: CASSLGDSSAGYTF.

This clonotype was seen ten or more times. This chain connects TRBV29-1 to TRBJ2-1; D may be TRBD1 (5 bases). This CDR3 comprises 13 residues. CDR1 and CDR2 (germline): SQVTM, ANQGSEA. Trimming cost V 3 bases and J 3 bases, with 9 bases left between them. In DNA, the CDR3 is TGCAGCGTTGAGCGGCAGGGCTACAATGAGCAGTTCTTC. This encodes CSVERQGYNEQFF.

This clonotype was detected many times. This chain uses TRBV10-3 with TRBJ1-2; D is uncertain. In germline, CDR1 is ENHRY, CDR2 SYGVKD. This CDR3 region has 13 residues. V lost 3 bases, J lost 4 bases, and 9 bases lay in between. CDR3 DNA: TGTGCCATCAGTGAACCGGGAGTCTATGGCTACACCTTC. It translates to CAISEPGVYGYTF.

Only a few counts were recorded for this clonotype. The chain uses TRBV6-5 and TRBJ2-5, with 14 positions matching TRBD2. Germline V gene lookup returns CDR1 MNHEY and CDR2 SVGAGI. CDR3 size: 16 residues. Unmatched junction bases numbered 7, after V lost 6 bases and J lost 4 bases. Written as DNA, the CDR3 is TGTGCCAGCAGCCTCGGACTAGCGGGAGGAGGAGAGACCCAGTACTTC. Translated: CASSLGLAGGGETQYF.